These T cell receptor beta chains were read from a single sample in a study of blood T cell repertoires in COVID-19. The data were produced by immunoSEQ multiplex PCR, yet TCRdb's version contains in-frame clones alone and is incomplete. This sample has 120,000 or so clones; 88% occur once, and the top ten carry 6% to 8.5%. The sample taken for sequencing was peripheral blood. The receptors here all came from a man aged 50 to 59 with acute or convalescent COVID-19. The CDR3 runs from the conserved cysteine through the conserved F or W. D genes are given only for firm matches. The size entry is marked missing in some rows and otherwise reads once, few, many or a size class.

j_call	v_call	clone_size	d_call	cdr3_aa	cdr3_nt
TRBJ2-3	TRBV5-1	.	TRBD2	CASSRLAGAITDTQYF	TGCGCCAGCAGCCGACTAGCGGGAGCGATCACAGATACGCAGTATTTT
TRBJ1-6	TRBV5-1	.	.	CASSLAGSRYNSPLHF	TGCGCCAGCAGCTTGGCCGGGTCGAGGTATAATTCACCCCTCCACTTT
TRBJ2-5	TRBV6-5	.	.	CASSLETQETQYF	TGTGCCAGCAGTCTAGAGACGCAAGAGACCCAGTACTTC
TRBJ2-5	TRBV5-6	.	TRBD2	CASSLARLAGVGGGTQYF	TGTGCCAGCAGCTTGGCCCGACTAGCGGGAGTGGGCGGCGGGACCCAGTACTTC
TRBJ2-1	TRBV11-3	few	TRBD2	CASSFLASGGEQFF	TGTGCCAGCAGCTTCCTAGCTAGCGGAGGAGAGCAGTTCTTC
TRBJ1-4	TRBV2	.	TRBD1	CASSATGSEKLFF	TGTGCCAGCAGTGCGACAGGGAGTGAAAAACTGTTTTTT
TRBJ1-1	TRBV4-1	.	.	CASSQTVNTEAFF	TGCGCCAGCAGCCAAACAGTGAACACTGAAGCTTTCTTT
TRBJ2-1	TRBV28	.	.	CASSFGTGSGSYNEQFF	TGTGCCAGCAGTTTCGGTACAGGGTCTGGTTCTTACAATGAGCAGTTCTTC
TRBJ2-7	TRBV12-5	.	TRBD2	CASGFAGGIYEQYF	TGTGCTAGTGGTTTCGCGGGAGGAATCTACGAGCAGTACTTC
TRBJ2-1	TRBV5-4	.	.	CASSALERGYNEQFF	TGTGCCAGCAGCGCTCTAGAACGAGGCTACAATGAGCAGTTCTTC
TRBJ1-2	TRBV5-1	once	TRBD1	CASSLTPGGVLTGYGYTF	TGCGCCAGCAGTCTCACCCCAGGGGGCGTTCTCACAGGCTATGGCTACACCTTC
TRBJ2-3	TRBV12-5	.	TRBD1	CASGRGTGSDTQYF	TGTGCTAGTGGCAGAGGGACAGGGTCAGATACGCAGTATTTT
TRBJ2-1	TRBV6-4	.	.	CASSVSAKDEQFF	TGTGCCAGCAGTGTTAGCGCTAAAGATGAGCAGTTCTTC
TRBJ1-1	TRBV30	.	.	CAWSVRGGGREAFF	TGTGCCTGGAGTGTACGCGGCGGAGGGAGAGAAGCTTTCTTT
TRBJ1-5	TRBV4-3	.	TRBD1	CASSHTDRVRQPQHF	TGCGCCAGCAGCCACACGGACAGGGTCAGACAGCCCCAGCATTTT
TRBJ2-7	TRBV12-3/TRBV12-4	.	TRBD2	CASSLNEGAGGYF	TGTGCCAGCAGCCTCAACGAAGGTGCGGGAGGGTACTTC
TRBJ2-1	TRBV9	.	TRBD2	CASSPWTSGANEQFF	TGTGCCAGCAGCCCTTGGACTAGCGGGGCCAATGAGCAGTTCTTC
TRBJ2-7	TRBV7-6	.	.	CASSLATSAYEQYF	TGTGCCAGCAGCTTAGCCACCTCGGCCTACGAGCAGTACTTC
TRBJ2-5	TRBV30	.	TRBD2	CAWSPAGEGQETQYF	TGTGCCTGGAGTCCGGCGGGAGAGGGGCAAGAGACCCAGTACTTC
TRBJ1-4	TRBV7-2	.	TRBD1	CASSLVGQGVRGKLFF	TGTGCCAGCAGCTTAGTGGGACAGGGGGTTCGCGGAAAACTGTTTTTT
TRBJ2-5	TRBV7-6	.	.	CASSSPGEGGETQYF	TGTGCCAGCAGCTCCCCAGGGGAGGGGGGGGAGACCCAGTACTTC
TRBJ2-1	TRBV7-7	once	TRBD2	CASSLAGGNNEQFF	TGTGCCAGCAGCTTGGCGGGAGGGAACAATGAGCAGTTCTTC
TRBJ2-7	TRBV27	.	TRBD1	CADLGGTGSSSGEQYF	TGTGCCGACTTAGGAGGGACAGGGTCTTCTTCTGGGGAGCAGTACTTC
TRBJ2-1	TRBV7-2	.	TRBD2	CASSLLLAGGPIEQFF	TGTGCCAGCAGCTTATTGCTAGCGGGAGGGCCGATTGAGCAGTTCTTC
TRBJ2-3	TRBV2	.	.	CASIQGIGITDTQYF	TGTGCCAGCATACAGGGTATTGGTATCACAGATACGCAGTATTTT
TRBJ1-1	TRBV5-8	.	TRBD1	CASSLGQGHTEAFF	TGTGCCAGCAGCTTGGGACAGGGTCACACTGAAGCTTTCTTT
TRBJ1-1	TRBV7-8	.	TRBD1	CASSLDGQANTEAFF	TGTGCCAGCAGCTTAGACGGACAGGCAAACACTGAAGCTTTCTTT
TRBJ2-3	TRBV11-3	.	TRBD1	CASTRSEGAGTDTQYF	TGTGCCAGCACCAGGAGTGAGGGGGCCGGCACAGATACGCAGTATTTT
TRBJ2-3	TRBV27	once	TRBD2	CASSLSSGGRAPGADTQYF	TGTGCCAGCAGTTTATCCTCAGGCGGGAGGGCCCCAGGAGCAGATACGCAGTATTTT
TRBJ1-2	TRBV18	once	.	CASSQTIRTQGAVGSGYTF	TGTGCCAGCTCACAAACAATCAGAACCCAGGGTGCGGTCGGAAGTGGCTACACCTTC
TRBJ1-2	TRBV11-2	once	TRBD1	CASNQIQGGSNYGYTF	TGTGCCAGCAATCAAATACAGGGGGGATCGAACTATGGCTACACCTTC
TRBJ1-6	TRBV6-5	once	.	CASSWTDSSYNSPLHF	TGTGCCAGCAGTTGGACAGACAGCTCCTATAATTCACCCCTCCACTTT
TRBJ1-4	TRBV2	.	.	CASSLQGRNGKLFF	TGTGCCAGCAGTTTACAGGGAAGGAATGGAAAACTGTTTTTT
TRBJ1-5	TRBV30	.	TRBD1	CAWSNRGNQPQHF	TGTGCCTGGAGTAACAGGGGAAATCAGCCCCAGCATTTT
TRBJ2-7	TRBV19	once	.	CASSIRGFSYEQYF	TGTGCCAGTAGTATAAGGGGTTTCTCCTACGAGCAGTACTTC
TRBJ1-4	TRBV19	few	TRBD1	CASSRGDSSNEKLFF	TGTGCCAGTAGTAGAGGGGACAGCAGTAATGAAAAACTGTTTTTT
TRBJ2-5	TRBV18	few	.	CASSPGGPETQYF	TGTGCCAGCTCACCTGGAGGGCCGGAGACCCAGTACTTC
TRBJ2-7	TRBV7-8	.	TRBD1	CASRPRTGAYEQYF	TGTGCCAGCAGACCGAGGACAGGGGCCTACGAGCAGTACTTC
TRBJ2-1	TRBV5-1	.	TRBD2	CASQLAANNEQFF	TGCGCCAGCCAACTAGCGGCAAACAATGAGCAGTTCTTC
TRBJ2-1	TRBV4-1	.	TRBD2	CASSQDSLAGGLGNEQFF	TGCGCCAGCAGCCAAGATTCGTTGGCGGGAGGGCTGGGCAATGAGCAGTTCTTC
TRBJ1-2	TRBV7-9	.	.	CASSFGAPGGYTF	TGTGCCAGCAGCTTTGGGGCACCCGGAGGCTACACCTTC
TRBJ2-3	TRBV5-4	.	TRBD2	CASSTRTSGSTDTQYF	TGTGCCAGCAGTACCCGGACTAGCGGGAGCACAGATACGCAGTATTTT
TRBJ2-1	TRBV7-6	.	.	CASSLVPSNNVEQFF	TGTGCCAGCAGCTTAGTTCCTAGTAATAATGTTGAGCAGTTCTTC
TRBJ1-4	TRBV2	.	.	CASIEQGALNEKLFF	TGTGCCAGCATCGAGCAAGGGGCCCTTAATGAAAAACTGTTTTTT
TRBJ2-7	TRBV24-1	.	.	CATSDPAGTLNEQYF	TGTGCCACCAGTGACCCGGCGGGGACTCTTAACGAGCAGTACTTC
TRBJ2-1	TRBV20-1	once	TRBD1	CSASSFGGKIQGAKGSEQFF	TGCAGTGCTAGTTCTTTTGGAGGGAAAATACAGGGGGCGAAGGGGAGTGAGCAGTTCTTC
TRBJ2-2	TRBV30	.	TRBD2	CAGKFGLAGTGELFF	TGTGCCGGAAAATTCGGACTAGCGGGCACCGGGGAGCTGTTTTTT
TRBJ2-1	TRBV19	.	TRBD2	CASSKMGLAGLNYNEQFF	TGTGCCAGTAGTAAGATGGGACTAGCGGGATTAAACTACAATGAGCAGTTCTTC
TRBJ1-2	TRBV11-1	.	.	CASSLAPSYGQRNYGYTF	TGTGCCAGCAGCTTAGCCCCCTCTTACGGACAGCGTAACTATGGCTACACCTTC
TRBJ2-7	TRBV6-2/TRBV6-3	.	TRBD2	CASSVTSGSSYEQYF	TGTGCCAGCAGTGTAACTAGCGGGAGTTCCTACGAGCAGTACTTC
TRBJ2-7	TRBV5-8	.	.	CASSFRRFSHEQYF	TGTGCCAGCAGCTTTCGGCGATTTAGCCACGAGCAGTACTTC
TRBJ1-1	TRBV27	.	.	CASSLSYGGGTEAFF	TGTGCCAGCAGTTTATCATACGGGGGAGGCACTGAAGCTTTCTTT
TRBJ2-5	TRBV7-9	.	.	CASSLARVQGKAQYF	TGTGCCAGCAGCTTAGCGAGGGTACAGGGAAAGGCCCAGTACTTC
TRBJ1-2	TRBV5-1	.	TRBD1	CASSPGQGRSGYTF	TGCGCCAGCAGCCCGGGACAGGGTCGGTCTGGCTACACCTTC